This T cell receptor beta chain was sequenced during a study of CD8 T cells in ankylosing spondylitis. This CDR3 comprises 13 residues. Germline lookup yields CDR1 SGHTA and CDR2 FQGTGA. The germline V and J ends were trimmed by 4 bases and 4 bases, with 9 bases remaining between them. Many counts were recorded for this clonotype. TCRdb independently ran MiXCR on the 5' RACE reads; one entry per CDR3 protein. The repertoire holds around 220,000 distinct CDR3 sequences, with roughly a tenth as singletons. The sequence was collected from a male donor with ankylosing spondylitis or in good health (not recorded which). The sequenced material came from blood, either unsorted or a sorted T cell fraction (not recorded which). The gene calls are TRBV7-3 and TRBJ2-3; the D is unclear. The CDR3 sequence is CASSSQPADTQYF. In DNA form, the CDR3 reads TGTGCCAGCAGCTCTCAGCCAGCAGATACGCAGTATTTT. Complete variable domain (other parts from reference TRBV7-3 and TRBJ2-3): GAGVSQTPSNKVTEKGKYVELRCDPISGHTALYWYRQSLGQGPEFLIYFQGTGAADDSGLPNDRFFAVRPEGSVSTLKIQRTERGDSAVYLCASSSQPADTQYFGPGTRLTVL.